This TCR beta chain was identified in a study of sequential checkpoint blockade in melanoma. The table came from immunoSEQ multiplex PCR; TCRdb's copy has only in-frame clones and leaves some out. In the table there are over 25,000 clones, 60% to 85% of which are singletons. The CDR3 loop spans 17 amino acids. The germline V gene has CDR1 SNHLY and CDR2 FYNNEI. V lost 5 bases, J lost 3 bases, and 15 bases stayed unmatched. Treatment meaning: randomized to nivolumab then ipilimumab (arm A) or the reverse (arm B). This clonotype was obtained from a human donor with melanoma. Sample: CD8+ T cells sorted from blood (inferred from file names), taken from a patient given nivolumab and ipilimumab in sequence. This sequence joins TRBV2 and TRBJ1-2, with 7 bases identical to TRBD1. This chain's CDR3 is CASSSSLGTVPHYGYTF. The CDR3 DNA follows: TGTGCCAGCAGTTCATCTCTCGGGACAGTTCCTCACTATGGCTACACCTTC.